This T cell receptor (beta chain) is from a study of T-cell reconstitution after alpha-beta-depleted transplantation in children. V lost 5 bases to trimming and J lost 4 bases, with 11 bases between them. The CDR3 consists of 12 residues. CDR1 and CDR2 (germline): DFQATT, SNEGSKA (reference sequence). This clonotype has a handful of counts. The authors prepared the TCRbeta library with unique molecular identifiers. TCRdb redid the calling of the PCR reads with MiXCR, one entry per CDR3 protein. The sample shows fewer than 750,000 distinct CDR3 sequences, more than 20% of them seen only once. Sequences were derived from PBMCs, sampled before TCRalphabeta/CD19-depleted stem cell transplant. V gene TRBV20-1 combines with J gene TRBJ1-2; D not resolved. This TCR derives from a boy younger than two with Wiskott-Aldrich syndrome, due to receive a stem cell transplant. This CDR3 is CSAPHVGYGYTF. The CDR3 DNA is TGCAGTGCTCCACACGTGGGCTATGGCTACACCTTC.